These T cell receptor beta chains were read from a single sample in a study of immune evolution from preneoplasia to lung adenocarcinoma. Method: immunoSEQ multiplex PCR; TCRdb's copy keeps in-frame clones and lacks some. The sample carries 6,500 to 10,000 clones, about four fifths recorded once. The specimen was FFPE invasive lung adenocarcinoma tissue. The receptors shown here come from a person aged 50 to 70 with lung adenocarcinoma. Each CDR3 is given with its conserved first and last residue.

TRBV10-2	TRBJ1-3	CASSESQGSGNTIYF
TRBV29-1	TRBJ2-5	CSVDWTGMGETQYF
TRBV4-1	TRBJ1-1	CASSQTARTRAFF
TRBV5-1	TRBJ2-7	CASSPGLAGLTDYEQYF
TRBV30	TRBJ1-2	CAWRTGRRYGYTF
TRBV30	TRBJ1-4	CAGGVRREKLFF
TRBV30	TRBJ2-2	CAWRTPALTGELFF
TRBV7-8	TRBJ1-5	CASSPTGQNQPQHF
TRBV28	TRBJ1-2	CASSLVRDRTKPNYGYTF
TRBV30	TRBJ2-1	CAWSGLAVYNEQFF
TRBV7-3	TRBJ2-1	CASSLGSGSEQFF
TRBV7-8	TRBJ2-1	CASSLALAGHSKYEQFF
TRBV28	TRBJ2-7	CASSTGVGHYEQYF
TRBV18	TRBJ1-1	CASSLTAAGPEAFF
TRBV7-8	TRBJ2-3	CASSLGTSGKDTQYF
TRBV4-1	TRBJ2-7	CASSQAPWTSGNYEQYF
TRBV11-2	TRBJ1-2	CASSFRYRADGYTF
TRBV30	TRBJ2-2	CAWSRGTRLNPGELFF
TRBV29-1	TRBJ2-2	CSVEGTGNTGELFF
TRBV5-1	TRBJ2-2	CASSLGQGHGELFF
TRBV29-1	TRBJ2-1	CSGGLAAYNEQFF
TRBV7-6	TRBJ1-2	CASSPWTGDGADGYTF
TRBV7-9	TRBJ2-7	CASSPQRGGTYEQYF
TRBV6-1	TRBJ1-1	CASSEGAGGFTEAFF
TRBV27	TRBJ2-1	CASSLGVGREGAYNEQFF
TRBV5-1	TRBJ2-7	CASRRQEGPYEQYF
TRBV28	TRBJ1-4	CASTPLPGLGAYEKLFF
TRBV19	TRBJ1-4	CASTGDRGDEKLFF
TRBV5-4	TRBJ1-2	CASSSPEQGPYGYTF
TRBV7-8	TRBJ2-7	CASRRAESSYEQYF
TRBV18	TRBJ2-5	CASSRTSQGETQYF
TRBV5-4	TRBJ2-7	CASSYSGAEQYF
TRBV11-2	TRBJ1-1	CASSPRRGGMNTEAFF
TRBV29-1	TRBJ1-1	CSAGGRQGNTEAFF
TRBV2	TRBJ2-2	CASSENRPDAGELFF
TRBV6-1	TRBJ2-5	CASRKEGQETQYF
TRBV5-1	TRBJ2-3	CASSDTQGARNTQYF
TRBV6-6	TRBJ2-5	CASSYQKETQYF
TRBV11-2	TRBJ2-3	CASSITSTADTQYF
TRBV6-5	TRBJ1-1	CASSYPGNTEAFF
TRBV29-1	TRBJ2-1	CSVSHRRIGDEQFF
TRBV7-2	TRBJ1-5	CASSTAFNQPQHF
TRBV2	TRBJ1-3	CARSRDVSGNTIYF
TRBV28	TRBJ1-1	CASSLDGTEAFF
TRBV5-1	TRBJ2-2	CASSWTTGNTGELFF
TRBV9	TRBJ1-3	CASSAPGAGSGNTIYF
TRBV6-1	TRBJ2-7	CASSEPRSGGTGPYEQYF
TRBV18	TRBJ2-7	CASSLGTPRYEQYF
TRBV23-1	TRBJ1-2	CASGVQWGVDYGYTF
TRBV6-6	TRBJ1-1	CASSVQERTEAFF
TRBV5-1	TRBJ1-2	CASSLAGQAAGGYTF
TRBV19	TRBJ2-2	CASAGPPSTGELFF
TRBV7-2	TRBJ2-2	CASSWRSRDTGELFF
TRBV18	TRBJ1-3	CASSPAGMNTIYF
TRBV2	TRBJ2-3	CASTRDRDTQYF